These 11 T cell receptor beta chains share one sample of origin, sequenced in a study of shared clonotypes between healthy human individuals. Method: immunoSEQ multiplex PCR; TCRdb's copy keeps in-frame clones and lacks some. The sample lists about 2.4 million clones, 93% occurring once. The specimen was naive CD4+ T cells from PBMCs. The subset was: CD45RA+ positively selected. These TCRs come from a man aged 18 to 35 in good health. Some clones in this sample may be carry-over from other donors' samples.

This clone was seen a single time. The J gene is TRBJ1-5, the V gene TRBV10-3; the match to TRBD1 covers 8 bases. This CDR3 spans 14 amino acids. The V gene's germline CDR1 is ENHRY and CDR2 SYGVKD. Unmatched junction bases numbered 3, after V lost 2 bases and J lost 6 bases. For the CDR3, the DNA is TGTGCCATCAGTGAGGCGACAGGGGCTCAGCCCCAGCATTTT. Residues: CAISEATGAQPQHF.

V and J are TRBV19 and TRBJ2-1; TRBD2 matches 11 bases. V was clipped by 1 base and J by 8 bases; unmatched bases: 4. In germline, CDR1 is LNHDA, CDR2 SQIVND (reference sequence). There are 15 residues in the CDR3. CDR3 sequence reads: CASSIVTSGSDEQFF. In DNA, the CDR3 is TGTGCCAGTAGTATAGTAACTAGCGGGAGCGATGAGCAGTTCTTC.

In its sample, this clone was seen once. The rearrangement uses TRBV6-1 and TRBJ1-6, with TRBD1 matching 8 bases. Germline lookup yields CDR1 MNHNS and CDR2 SASEGT. J gave up 8 bases and V 4 bases, and 7 bases lay outside the gene matches. The length of the CDR3 is 15 residues. CDR3 bases: TGTGCCAGCAGTGGATCGACAGGGGTGTATTCACCCCTCCACTTT. Protein sequence: CASSGSTGVYSPLHF.

To note about this clone: Within the sample, other DNA sequences also encode this same CDR3. V usage is TRBV6-5 and J usage is TRBJ1-5; the D gene is possibly TRBD1 (5 bases). The CDR3 length is 15 residues. Trimming pared 0 bases from V and 2 bases from J, leaving 8 bases between. Germline values: CDR1 MNHEY, CDR2 SVGAGI. CDR3 sequence: CASSYSGRGNQPQHF. For the CDR3, the DNA is TGTGCCAGCAGTTACTCGGGCAGGGGCAATCAGCCCCAGCATTTT.

This clone was seen only once. J is TRBJ2-5 and V is TRBV5-8; no reliable D call. Trimming left V 2 bases short and J 0 bases short, with 11 bases between. The CDR3 is made up of 15 amino acids. Germline assignment: CDR1 SGHTS and CDR2 YDEGEE. The CDR3 nucleotides are TGTGCCAGCAGCTTCGAGGCGGAATACCAAGAGACCCAGTACTTC. Protein product: CASSFEAEYQETQYF.

This chain links TRBV7-9 with TRBJ2-3; D gene uncertain. The CDR3 is 15 residues long. The V end was cut by 1 base, the J end by 0 bases, with 8 bases between. Germline V CDR1 and CDR2: SEHNR, FQNEAQ (reference sequence). CDR3 in amino acids: CASSLVPRSTDTQYF. Here the CDR3 DNA reads TGTGCCAGCAGCTTAGTACCCAGGAGCACAGATACGCAGTATTTT. Full variable domain (rest looked up from reference TRBV7-9 and TRBJ2-3): DTGVSQNPRHKITKRGQNVTFRCDPISEHNRLYWYRQTLGQGPEFLTYFQNEAQLEKSRLLSDRFSAERPKGSFSTLEIQRTEQGDSAMYLCASSLVPRSTDTQYFGPGTRLTVL.

The chain joins TRBV7-2 to TRBJ2-7, with D tentatively TRBD2 (6 bases). CDR1 is SGHTA and CDR2 is FQGNSA in the germline V gene. Trimming removed 4 bases from V and 3 bases from J, with 13 bases in between. This CDR3 comprises 14 residues. CDR3: CASSSRFGSYEQYF. The CDR3 coding sequence is TGTGCCAGCAGCTCTCGGTTCGGGAGCTACGAGCAGTACTTC.

This clone has a single count. As DNA, the CDR3 is TGTGCCAGCAGTTGGTTGCAGGGTTCTTCCCGCGCTAATGAAAAACTGTTTTTT. This codes for CASSWLQGSSRANEKLFF. The V call is TRBV27, the J call TRBJ1-4; D perhaps matches TRBD1 (5 bases). The CDR3 spans 18 residues. Trimming removed 4 bases from V and 3 bases from J, with 21 bases in between. The germline gives CDR1 MNHEY, CDR2 SMNVEV (reference sequence).

The chain combines TRBV19 with TRBJ1-2; TRBD1 agrees at 7 bases. V trimming: 0 bases; J trimming: 6 bases; junction bases outside the gene matches: 10. This CDR3 region has 16 residues. Germline lookup yields CDR1 LNHDA and CDR2 SQIVND (reference sequence). CDR3 amino acids: CASSIEDGRGRNGYTF. The CDR3 region has the DNA TGTGCCAGTAGTATAGAGGACGGCAGGGGGAGGAATGGCTACACCTTC.

This chain links TRBV7-2 with TRBJ2-7; D remains unclear. The V and J ends lost 1 base and 5 bases respectively, with 12 bases between them. Germline assignment: CDR1 SGHTA and CDR2 FQGNSA. The CDR3 runs 14 residues. The CDR3 loop reads CASSLVIARDEQYF. As DNA, the CDR3 is TGTGCCAGCAGCTTAGTCATAGCTCGGGACGAGCAGTACTTC.

With regard to this clone: This same CDR3 is encoded by further DNA sequences in the sample. V gene TRBV6-4 combines with J gene TRBJ2-3; D remains unclear. The CDR3 loop spans 13 amino acids. Looked up from germline, CDR1 is MRHNA and CDR2 is SNTAGT. Trimming cost V 6 bases and J 0 bases, with 7 bases left between them. As DNA, the CDR3 is TGTGCCAGCAGCGGTGGTAGCACAGATACGCAGTATTTT. Translated: CASSGGSTDTQYF.